A single sample is the source of the 21 T cell receptor beta chains below, sequenced in a study of blood T cell repertoires in COVID-19. Method: immunoSEQ multiplex PCR; TCRdb's copy keeps in-frame clones and lacks some. This sample has roughly 69,000 clones, with about nine tenths found just once. Sample: peripheral blood. The receptors were gathered from a man between 50 and 59 years old with active COVID-19.

This clone has only a few counts. The chain recombines TRBV7-3 with TRBJ2-1; D is unclear. The CDR3 sequence is 13 residues long. Per germline, CDR1 SGHTA and CDR2 FQGTGA. The ends were cut back, 5 bases at V and 6 bases at J, with 11 bases in the middle. CDR3 in amino acids: CASSVSRSNEQFF. The CDR3 DNA reads as TGTGCCAGCAGCGTTTCGAGGAGCAATGAGCAGTTCTTC.

The V gene is TRBV27, the J gene TRBJ1-6, with D unresolved. The CDR3 totals 16 residues. Germline V lookup: CDR1 MNHEY, CDR2 SMNVEV (reference sequence). Trimming took off 4 bases at V and 0 bases at J, with 10 bases between the two ends. The CDR3: CASSSVLSSYNSPLHF. The CDR3 bases are TGTGCCAGCAGTTCCGTACTTAGCTCCTATAATTCACCCCTCCACTTT.

The chain recombines TRBV18 with TRBJ1-2, with D tentatively TRBD1 (5 bases). This CDR3 is built from 16 residues. V shed 0 bases and J shed 3 bases, with 14 bases lying between them. Per the germline V gene, CDR1 is KGHSH and CDR2 is LQKENI. The CDR3 DNA follows: TGTGCCAGCTCACCACCGTCTCGAGGGGAGGACTATGGCTACACCTTC. Residues: CASSPPSRGEDYGYTF.

The CDR3 DNA follows: TGTGCCAGCAGCTTGGGACATTCGAGCTCCTACAATGAGCAGTTCTTC. It encodes CASSLGHSSSYNEQFF. The chain carries TRBV11-3 and TRBJ2-1; possibly TRBD1 for D (6 bases). With 3 bases removed from V and 0 bases from J, the gap between germline ends came to 12 bases. The CDR3 has 16 residues. Germline CDR1 and CDR2: SGHNT and YENEEA.

The CDR3 reads CSRTSGLYEQYF. DNA of the CDR3: TGCAGCCGGACTAGCGGTCTCTACGAGCAGTACTTC. V usage is TRBV29-1 and J usage is TRBJ2-7; TRBD2 aligns across 10 bases. The CDR3 spans 12 residues. After removal of 8 bases from V and 3 bases from J, the junction contained 4 bases not matched to a gene. Germline CDR1 and CDR2: SQVTM and ANQGSEA.

The chain joins TRBV11-1 to TRBJ2-2; 7 bases agree with TRBD2. This CDR3 is 15 amino acids long. Germline assignment: CDR1 SGHAT and CDR2 FQDESV (reference sequence). V lost 3 bases, J lost 4 bases, and 5 bases stayed unmatched. DNA for the CDR3: TGTGCCAGCAGCTTGCGGGAGCGACGCACCGGGGAGCTGTTTTTT. Translated: CASSLRERRTGELFF.

The chain is built from TRBV5-6 and TRBJ1-5; 7 bases fit TRBD1. Germline values: CDR1 SGHDT, CDR2 YYEEEE. The J segment lost 0 bases and the V segment lost 2 bases, leaving 5 bases of the junction unmatched. This CDR3 is 16 amino acids long. In nucleotides, the CDR3 is TGTGCCAGCAGCTTACGGACAGGAACTAGCAATCAGCCCCAGCATTTT. It specifies CASSLRTGTSNQPQHF. Full variable domain (rest looked up from reference TRBV5-6 and TRBJ1-5): DAGVTQSPTHLIKTRGQQVTLRCSPKSGHDTVSWYQQALGQGPQFIFQYYEEEERQRGNFPDRFSGHQFPNYSSELNVNALLLGDSALYLCASSLRTGTSNQPQHFGDGTRLSIL.

This chain uses TRBV6-2 or TRBV6-3 with TRBJ2-7; D gene ambiguous. The CDR3 consists of 12 residues. Germline V gene sequence: CDR1 MNHEY, CDR2 SVGEGT. The ends were cut back, 0 bases at V and 5 bases at J, with 5 bases in the middle. CDR3 nucleotide sequence: TGTGCCAGCAGTTACTCCAGGAACGAGCAGTACTTC. Encoded protein: CASSYSRNEQYF.

This chain connects TRBV2 to TRBJ1-6, with 10 bases fitting TRBD1. V lost 5 bases to trimming and J lost 6 bases; unmatched junction nucleotides: 4. The CDR3 loop spans 15 amino acids. CDR1 is SNHLY and CDR2 is FYNNEI in the germline V gene. CDR3 nucleotide sequence: TGTGCCAGCAGTCAAGACAGGGGGCTTAATTCACCCCTCCACTTT. As protein: CASSQDRGLNSPLHF.

This chain links TRBV6-5 with TRBJ2-5; 8 bases align to TRBD1. The CDR3 spans 12 residues. V trimming: 7 bases; J trimming: 5 bases; junction bases outside the gene matches: 3. Looked up from germline, CDR1 is MNHEY and CDR2 is SVGAGI. The CDR3 DNA sequence: TGTGCCAGCACGACAGGGGAGGAGACCCAGTACTTC. Its translation: CASTTGEETQYF.

The rearrangement links TRBV19 to TRBJ1-5; D not certain. The V end lost 3 bases, the J end lost 7 bases, and 10 bases lay between the germline ends. Germline lookup yields CDR1 LNHDA and CDR2 SQIVND (reference sequence). CDR3 length: 13 residues. The CDR3 coding sequence is TGTGCCAGTAGTATTTTAGACGGGCAGCCCCAGCATTTT. Translated: CASSILDGQPQHF.

The gene calls are TRBV3-1 (or the pseudogene TRBV3-2) and TRBJ2-3; TRBD1 agrees at 9 bases. The CDR3 extends over 17 amino acids. Germline V gene sequence: CDR1 LGHDT, CDR2 YNNKEL (reference sequence). The junction had 15 bases not matched to a gene; V was cut back by 4 bases and J by 7 bases. The CDR3 is CASSLIPGQGIKNTQYF. The CDR3 coding sequence is TGTGCCAGCAGCCTGATCCCGGGACAGGGCATCAAGAATACGCAGTATTTT.

V is TRBV6-4 and J is TRBJ2-2; no firm D call. CDR3 length: 14 amino acids. The germline V and J ends were trimmed by 6 bases and 0 bases, with 8 bases remaining between them. CDR1 is MRHNA and CDR2 is SNTAGT in the germline V gene. This CDR3 is CASSLGANTGELFF. CDR3 DNA: TGTGCCAGCAGCTTAGGAGCGAACACCGGGGAGCTGTTTTTT.

The chain couples TRBV7-2 to TRBJ2-7; tentative D call: TRBD2 (5 bases). The CDR3 runs to 15 residues. Looked up from germline, CDR1 is SGHTA and CDR2 is FQGNSA. V dropped 5 bases and J dropped 3 bases, with 17 bases sitting between them. DNA for the CDR3: TGTGCCAGCAGCCCACGGCATGGACTCTACTACGAGCAGTACTTC. The encoded protein is CASSPRHGLYYEQYF.

The chain has TRBV12-3 or TRBV12-4 and TRBJ1-2; unclear D gene. The CDR3 runs to 13 residues. Trimming removed 8 bases from V and 8 bases from J, with 18 bases in between. The DNA of the CDR3 is TGTGCCAGCTCAAATCTAACCGCCGCCGGCTACACCTTC. This gives the protein CASSNLTAAGYTF.

This clone has only one observation. The J gene is TRBJ2-7, the V gene TRBV2; a weak D match, TRBD2 (6 bases). The V and J ends lost 6 bases and 3 bases respectively, with 12 bases between them. The CDR3 extends over 13 amino acids. The germline CDR1 and CDR2 sequences are SNHLY and FYNNEI. CDR3: CASRRDSDYEQYF. The CDR3 nucleotides read TGTGCCAGCAGGAGGGACTCCGACTACGAGCAGTACTTC.

The chain links TRBV6-5 to TRBJ1-2; 8 nucleotides match TRBD1. CDR1 is MNHEY, CDR2 SVGAGI, per germline. The CDR3 sequence is 15 residues long. The J segment lost 4 bases and the V segment lost 0 bases, leaving 4 bases of the junction unmatched. The CDR3 reads CASSYSTGEGYGYTF. CDR3 coding DNA: TGTGCCAGCAGTTACTCGACAGGGGAGGGCTATGGCTACACCTTC.

The chain recombines TRBV24-1 with TRBJ2-1; D is possibly TRBD2 (6 bases). This CDR3 has 15 amino acids. Trimming pared 5 bases from V and 9 bases from J, leaving 19 bases between. CDR1 and CDR2 from the germline V gene are KGHDR and SFDVKD. The CDR3 reads CATSGRLGGAREQFF. CDR3 nucleotide sequence: TGTGCCACCAGTGGAAGATTAGGAGGGGCGCGTGAGCAGTTCTTC.

The chain combines TRBV2 with TRBJ1-6, with 10 bases identical to TRBD1. With 6 bases clipped from V and 7 bases from J, the junction kept 3 bases outside the gene matches. Germline V lookup: CDR1 SNHLY, CDR2 FYNNEI. The CDR3 spans 14 residues. The CDR3 DNA sequence: TGTGCCAGCAGGGGACAGGGGCAAAATTCACCCCTCCACTTT. Its translation is CASRGQGQNSPLHF.

J is TRBJ1-2 and V is TRBV28, with 7 bases fitting TRBD1. This CDR3 is built from 12 residues. The germline gives CDR1 MDHEN, CDR2 SYDVKM. The trim removed 6 bases at V and 4 bases at J, leaving 2 bases unmatched. In DNA, the CDR3 is TGTGCCAGCAGCCGACAGGGCTATGGCTACACCTTC. It yields the protein CASSRQGYGYTF.

The gene calls are TRBV5-6 and TRBJ2-7, with 8 nucleotides matching TRBD2. J was trimmed by 4 bases and V by 1 base; bases with no gene match: 10. Germline CDR1 is SGHDT and CDR2 is YYEEEE. The CDR3 totals 16 residues. The CDR3 loop reads CASSLPPTSVRYEQYF. The CDR3 DNA reads as TGTGCCAGCAGCTTGCCCCCGACTAGCGTCCGATACGAGCAGTACTTC.